The clone carrying this T cell receptor (beta chain) was detected a few times. Its target is unknown. This sample stems from a study of identical twins. TCRdb reanalysed the 5' RACE reads using MiXCR and keeps one entry per CDR3 protein. The sample shows 350,000 or so distinct CDR3 sequences, around 12% of them seen only once. Study conclusions and caveats: Monozygotic twins shared more out-of-frame TCR alpha than recombination models predicted.

The CDR3 covers 17 residues. The V end lost 0 bases, the J end lost 1 base, and 16 bases lay between the germline ends. CDR1 and CDR2 (germline): ENHRY, SYGVKD. These records were also assigned to another study, of yellow fever vaccine responses in identical twins.

This receptor was obtained from a woman under 30 in good health. This sequence joins TRBV10-3 and TRBJ2-7; no clear D gene. The specimen was CD8+ T cells sorted from blood. CDR3 DNA: TGTGCCATCAGTGAGTCCCCACATTTGGTTGATTCCTACGAGCAGTACTTC. The encoded protein is CAISESPHLVDSYEQYF.